This T cell receptor beta chain was documented in a study of shared clonotypes between healthy human individuals. There are 15 residues in the CDR3. CDR1 is SEHNR, CDR2 FQNEAQ, per germline (reference sequence). J was trimmed by 6 bases and V by 7 bases; bases with no gene match: 11. Method: immunoSEQ multiplex PCR; TCRdb's copy keeps in-frame clones and lacks some. The sample records fewer than 2.5 million clones, more than 85% being singletons. The receptor's source is a man aged 18 to 29 in good health. Some clones in this sample may be carry-over from other donors' samples. The sequenced sample consisted of naive CD4+ T cells from PBMCs. Subset of the sample: CD45RA+ positively selected. The chain links TRBV7-9 to TRBJ2-5, with 10 bases identical to TRBD1. The CDR3 is CASNLIGQGGKTQYF. CDR3 DNA: TGTGCCAGCAACCTTATTGGACAGGGGGGAAAGACCCAGTACTTC.